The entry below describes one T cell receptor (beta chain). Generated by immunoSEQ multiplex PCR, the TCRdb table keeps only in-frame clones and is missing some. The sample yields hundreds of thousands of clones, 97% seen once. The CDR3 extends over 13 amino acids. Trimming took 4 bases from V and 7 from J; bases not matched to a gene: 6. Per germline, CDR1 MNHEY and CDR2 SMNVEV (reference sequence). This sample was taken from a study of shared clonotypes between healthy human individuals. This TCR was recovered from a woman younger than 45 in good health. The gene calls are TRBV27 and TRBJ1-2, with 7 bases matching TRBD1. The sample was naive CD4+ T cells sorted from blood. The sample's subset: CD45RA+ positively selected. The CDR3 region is CASSSDRKRGYTF. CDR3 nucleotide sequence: TGTGCCAGCAGTTCGGACAGGAAACGTGGCTACACCTTC.